These 2 T cell receptor beta chains were all obtained from the same sample, sequenced in a study of T cell responses to AZD1222 COVID-19 vaccine. Generated by immunoSEQ multiplex PCR, the TCRdb table keeps only in-frame clones and is missing some. The sample includes 70,000 to 80,000 clones, roughly 89% of them seen just once. The sample here was peripheral blood, taken on day 0 of AZD1222 vaccination. Receptors were obtained from an adult in good health.

The chain carries TRBV6-5 and TRBJ1-2; D is perhaps TRBD1 (6 bases). Germline V gives CDR1 MNHEY, CDR2 SVGAGI. This CDR3 has 12 residues. Trimming took 10 bases from V and 1 from J, leaving 10 bases between them. The chain's CDR3 is CANRQDNYGYTF. The CDR3 bases are TGTGCCAACCGACAGGATAACTATGGCTACACCTTC.

The rearrangement links TRBV30 to TRBJ1-1; D call uncertain. The CDR3 is 13 amino acids. CDR1 is GTSNPN and CDR2 is SVGIG in the germline V gene (reference sequence). The V end lost 3 bases, the J end lost 0 bases, and 8 bases lay between the germline ends. CDR3 sequence: CAWSRSMNTEAFF. The CDR3 region has the DNA TGTGCCTGGAGCAGATCCATGAACACTGAAGCTTTCTTT.